This T cell receptor (beta chain) stems from a study of T-cell reconstitution after alpha-beta-depleted transplantation in children. This clonotype came up a few times. The TCRbeta library incorporated unique molecular identifiers. TCRdb reanalysed the PCR reads using MiXCR and keeps one entry per CDR3 protein. The data contain about 120,000 distinct CDR3 sequences, about 23% of them seen just once; the ten biggest clones take up about 10%. The input for sequencing was PBMCs, mostly from graft donor cells, taken 180 days after TCRalphabeta/CD19-depleted stem cell transplant. The receptor's source is a male patient under 10 years old who had a stem cell transplant for chronic granulomatous disease, so the T cells may come from the graft donor.

The CDR3 bases are TGCAGCGTAGGTAACAGGGGGTTAAGCACAGATACGCAGTATTTT. Its translation: CSVGNRGLSTDTQYF. The V and J genes are TRBV29-1 and TRBJ2-3; TRBD1 matches at 8 bases. This CDR3 spans 15 amino acids. Germline V gene sequence: CDR1 SQVTM, CDR2 ANQGSEA. Losses at the gene ends were 6 bases for V and 0 bases for J; bases not matched to a gene: 8.